The clone carrying this T cell receptor (beta chain) has more than one count but fewer than ten. Its antigen is unidentified. The entry originates in a study of blood T cells in healthy people across ages. At least 7 million PBMCs were isolated per sample. Regarding the study as a whole: The long-lived group displayed more naive CD4+ cells, plus higher diversity, than the aged donors did. Among T cells, TCR beta diversity per million cells dropped roughly linearly as age rose.

A second roughly 6 to 12 cycle PCR used barcoded and J-beta primers. TCRdb called the 5' RACE reads again in MiXCR, with one record for every CDR3 protein. The table has over 1,300,000 distinct CDR3 sequences, approximately 59% seen once; the top ten hold over 5%. CDR1 is KGHSH and CDR2 is LQKENI in the germline V gene. The CDR3 totals 13 residues. V trimming: 2 bases; J trimming: 12 bases; junction bases outside the gene matches: 4. Specimen: blood. The V and J genes are TRBV18 and TRBJ2-1; 10 nucleotides agree with TRBD2. The sequence derives from a man aged 18 to 29 in good health. As DNA, the CDR3 is TGTGCCAGCTCACCAAGCCAGCGGGAGGGGCAGTTCTTC. Its protein is CASSPSQREGQFF.